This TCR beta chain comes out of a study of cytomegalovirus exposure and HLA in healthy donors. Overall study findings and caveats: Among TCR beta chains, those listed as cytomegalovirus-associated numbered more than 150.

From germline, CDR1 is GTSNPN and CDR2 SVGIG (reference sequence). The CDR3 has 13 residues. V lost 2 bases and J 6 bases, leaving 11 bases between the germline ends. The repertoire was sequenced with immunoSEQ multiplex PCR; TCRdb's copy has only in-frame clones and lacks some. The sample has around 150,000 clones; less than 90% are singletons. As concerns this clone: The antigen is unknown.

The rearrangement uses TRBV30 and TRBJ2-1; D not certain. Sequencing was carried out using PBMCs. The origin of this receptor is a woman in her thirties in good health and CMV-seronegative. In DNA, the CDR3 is TGTGCCTGGAGTCCCGGTGGGTCCAATGAGCAGTTCTTC. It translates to CAWSPGGSNEQFF. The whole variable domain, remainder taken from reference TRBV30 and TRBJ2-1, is SQTIHQWPATLVQPVGSPLSLECTVEGTSNPNLYWYRQAAGRGLQLLFYSVGIGQISSEVPQNLSASRPQDRQFILSSKKLLLSDSGFYLCAWSPGGSNEQFFGPGTRLTVL.